This T cell receptor beta chain was retrieved from a study of blood T cell repertoires in COVID-19. Study-level information: PBMCs, B-cell-depleted T cells, or T cells provided the cDNA or gDNA that made up the material.

In the study's own analysis: Quantification of nucleated cells was approximated via reference gene primer amplification. The assay was immunoSEQ multiplex PCR, and TCRdb's table has in-frame clones only and misses some. That table supplies the V and J calls and clone size; D and trimming were determined from the DNA. The sample has about 270,000 clones; 70% to 90% are singletons. Sequencing input: peripheral blood. The source of this sequence is a woman between 45 and 60 years old with active or convalescent COVID-19.

CDR3 in amino acids: CSVMTGGIGAFF. CDR3 coding DNA: TGCAGCGTGATGACAGGGGGCATTGGAGCTTTCTTT. The chain links TRBV29-1 to TRBJ1-1; the match to TRBD1 covers 10 bases. CDR3 length: 12 amino acids. After removal of 6 bases from V and 10 bases from J, the junction contained 8 bases not matched to a gene. Germline CDR1 SQVTM, CDR2 ANQGSEA.